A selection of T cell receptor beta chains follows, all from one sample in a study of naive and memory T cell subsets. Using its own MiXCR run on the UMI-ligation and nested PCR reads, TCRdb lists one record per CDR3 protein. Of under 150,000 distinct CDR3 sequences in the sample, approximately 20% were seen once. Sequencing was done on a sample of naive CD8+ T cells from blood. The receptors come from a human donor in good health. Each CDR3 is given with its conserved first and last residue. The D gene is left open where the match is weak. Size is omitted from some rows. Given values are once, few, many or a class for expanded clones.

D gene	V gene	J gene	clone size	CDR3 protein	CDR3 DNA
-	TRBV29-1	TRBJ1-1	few	CSVEDMENTEAFF	TGCAGCGTTGAGGACATGGAGAACACTGAAGCTTTCTTT
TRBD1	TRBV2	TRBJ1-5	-	CASSATTGINQPQHF	TGTGCCAGCAGCGCTACGACAGGGATCAATCAGCCCCAGCATTTT
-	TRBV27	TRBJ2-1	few	CASSLRENEQFF	TGTGCCAGCAGTTTAAGGGAAAATGAGCAGTTCTTC
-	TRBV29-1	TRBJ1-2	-	CSVVDSNFANYGYTF	TGCAGCGTTGTTGACAGTAACTTCGCTAACTATGGCTACACCTTC
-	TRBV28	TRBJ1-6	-	CASSSVINSPLHF	TGTGCCAGCAGTTCAGTTATTAATTCACCCCTCCACTTT
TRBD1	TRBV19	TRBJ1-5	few	CASSIGAGQGHQPQHF	TGTGCCAGTAGTATAGGAGCGGGACAGGGACATCAGCCCCAGCATTTT
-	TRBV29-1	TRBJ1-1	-	CSVETLNTEAFF	TGCAGCGTTGAGACGTTGAACACTGAAGCTTTCTTT
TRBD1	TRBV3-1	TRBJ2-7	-	CASSHWDSSYEQYF	TGTGCCAGCAGCCACTGGGACAGCTCCTACGAGCAGTACTTC
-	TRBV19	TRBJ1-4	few	CASTLVGVPEKLFF	TGTGCCAGTACGTTAGTTGGGGTCCCTGAAAAACTGTTTTTT
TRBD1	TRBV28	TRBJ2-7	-	CASSFGTGTGEQYF	TGTGCCAGCAGTTTTGGGACAGGGACGGGTGAGCAGTACTTC
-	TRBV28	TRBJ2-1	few	CASSPEDFNNEQFF	TGTGCCAGCAGTCCGGAGGACTTTAACAATGAGCAGTTCTTC
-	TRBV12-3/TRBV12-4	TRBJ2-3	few	CASSLGGFTDTQYF	TGTGCCAGCAGTTTGGGGGGATTCACAGATACGCAGTATTTT
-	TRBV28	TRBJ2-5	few	CASGSGWISETQYF	TGTGCCAGCGGATCAGGGTGGATTTCGGAGACCCAGTACTTC
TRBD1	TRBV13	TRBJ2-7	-	CASSLGGQFYEQYF	TGTGCCAGCAGCTTAGGGGGACAGTTCTACGAGCAGTACTTC
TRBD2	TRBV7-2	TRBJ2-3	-	CASSLIAGGTADTQYF	TGTGCCAGCAGCTTAATAGCGGGAGGGACGGCAGATACGCAGTATTTT